This is a list of T cell receptor beta chains from one sample in a study of long-term antiretroviral therapy in people with HIV. The protocol was immunoSEQ multiplex PCR, while the TCRdb copy is restricted to in-frame clones and leaves out a portion. This sample has over 30,000 clones, with over 80% found just once. This specimen was unsorted PBMCs, taken 1 year after starting antiretroviral therapy. The receptors come from a man younger than 35 with HIV. Both conserved end residues are trimmed from each CDR3.

J | V | CDR3
TRBJ1-1 | TRBV19 | ASSMDTGADGAF
TRBJ1-1 | TRBV7-2 | ASRGMNTEAF
TRBJ1-2 | TRBV7-9 | ASSLRAQGPNYGYT
TRBJ2-7 | TRBV11-2 | ASSSHYEQY
TRBJ2-5 | TRBV7-6 | ASSLRLAGVNQETQY
TRBJ2-7 | TRBV6-1 | ASSAGTGPYEQY
TRBJ2-2 | TRBV28 | ASRVAGELF
TRBJ2-7 | TRBV19 | ASSIGSGKIYEQY
TRBJ1-1 | TRBV19 | ASSIDALNTEAF
TRBJ1-3 | TRBV13 | ASSRGTGAGNTIY
TRBJ2-4 | TRBV5-4 | ASSLQTAGARDIQY
TRBJ1-2 | TRBV5-4 | ASSLGPERGYYGYT
TRBJ1-5 | TRBV28 | ASSAHGQPQH
TRBJ1-6 | TRBV2 | ASSESRLANSPLH
TRBJ2-1 | TRBV5-1 | ASSFPPPTFNEQF
TRBJ2-3 | TRBV6-1 | ASRTDRPPDTQY
TRBJ1-5 | TRBV6-1 | ASSEGGTGANSNQPQH
TRBJ2-4 | TRBV19 | ASSRRDSIAKNIQY
TRBJ1-2 | TRBV18 | ASSPDYGYT
TRBJ2-3 | TRBV27 | ASRASGTDTQY
TRBJ1-6 | TRBV23-1 | ASTQGQGRNSPLH
TRBJ2-7 | TRBV7-8 | ASSLTGRSYEQY
TRBJ1-5 | TRBV6-5 | ASRAQGYNQPQH
TRBJ2-7 | TRBV21-1 | ASSREDGTVSSYEQY
TRBJ2-3 | TRBV7-2 | ASSLKWGLDTQY
TRBJ2-7 | TRBV7-9 | ASSLGQGLSYKQY
TRBJ2-7 | TRBV2 | ASTLGHYYEQY
TRBJ2-5 | TRBV6-1 | ASSEETGGGATQY
TRBJ2-1 | TRBV7-9 | ASSQGTGEQF
TRBJ2-1 | TRBV7-9 | ASSPRTGAPNEQF
TRBJ1-2 | TRBV29-1 | SVEGGTGEYYGYT
TRBJ2-1 | TRBV2 | ASSEIGSSYNEQF
TRBJ2-7 | TRBV5-4 | ASSWEGVYKPAEQY
TRBJ2-1 | TRBV5-1 | ASMTGRDSYNEQF
TRBJ2-7 | TRBV28 | ASSYPQGGPLYEQY
TRBJ1-1 | TRBV5-1 | ASSLGQGFTEAF
TRBJ1-1 | TRBV19 | ASSIGEGNTEAF
TRBJ1-1 | TRBV10-3 | AISDGDRLTEAF
TRBJ2-7 | TRBV5-5 | ASSFRSAGGHEQY
TRBJ2-2 | TRBV18 | ASSLPVGADGELF
TRBJ2-7 | TRBV15 | ATSRDGVQY
TRBJ2-7 | TRBV12-5 | ASGLPRGEQY
TRBJ1-1 | TRBV5-1 | ASSSYRGTEAF
TRBJ2-2 | TRBV6-1 | ASSEALLYTEGTGELF
TRBJ2-7 | TRBV5-5 | ASSLNRGGYSYEQY
TRBJ1-2 | TRBV6-5 | ASSFGPQGPYGYT
TRBJ2-7 | TRBV28 | ASSLRRGLDEQY
TRBJ1-2 | TRBV18 | ASSPPAGPNYGYT
TRBJ2-5 | TRBV5-1 | ASSLAGQKLRETQY
TRBJ1-1 | TRBV6-5 | ASSIKGQGPEAF
TRBJ1-1 | TRBV6-6 | ASSLTRTTEAF
TRBJ1-1 | TRBV4-1 | ASSYLANTEAF
TRBJ1-2 | TRBV11-2 | ASSLVGPQYGYT
TRBJ1-2 | TRBV13 | ASSPGTGRRFGYT
TRBJ1-5 | TRBV19 | ASRPSGGSNQPQH
TRBJ1-1 | TRBV27 | ASSLKGGEAF
TRBJ1-1 | TRBV7-6 | ASKWQVHTEAF
TRBJ2-7 | TRBV7-9 | ASSSQGTYEQY
TRBJ1-2 | TRBV5-8 | ASSLSGTVLRYGYT